Listed here are 15 T cell receptor beta chains from one sample, sequenced in a study of regulatory T cells in long-lasting Graves disease. The time point is: newly diagnosed GD, antithyroid drugs for less than 3 months. The TCR library used RNA extracted from PBMCs. According to the study, TCR beta libraries were built with iRepertoire HTBI primers and CDR3-region Arm-PCR. Each CDR3 protein gets one entry after TCRdb re-called the multiplex PCR reads with MiXCR. The sample has just over 600,000 distinct CDR3 sequences, around 15% seen once; the top ten hold 18%. These data were also reused for a study on T cells in Graves' hyperthyroidism and ophthalmopathy.

Material: peripheral blood mononuclear cells (PBMCs), obtained at new diagnosis, from a patient treated with antithyroid drugs. The source of these receptors is a woman in her thirties with Graves disease.

The rearrangement links TRBV18 to TRBJ1-2, with a possible D match to TRBD1 (5 bases). This CDR3 is 17 amino acids long. The ends were cut back, 3 bases at V and 0 bases at J, with 17 bases in the middle. Germline CDR1 reads KGHSH; CDR2 reads LQKENI. This chain's CDR3 is CASSPGRTRLANYGYTF. The CDR3 coding sequence is TGTGCCAGCTCACCGGGACGGACACGCCTAGCTAACTATGGCTACACCTTC.

The chain links TRBV3-1 to TRBJ2-5; 7 nucleotides agree with TRBD2. Germline CDR1 and CDR2: LGHDT and YNNKEL (reference sequence). The CDR3 consists of 17 residues. Trimming took 6 bases from V and 1 from J; bases not matched to a gene: 14. CDR3 sequence: CASRRLKAGASQETQYF. In nucleotides, the CDR3 is TGTGCCAGCAGACGTCTCAAGGCGGGAGCTAGCCAAGAGACCCAGTACTTC.

The chain couples TRBV7-2 to TRBJ2-7, with 9 bases matching TRBD2. This CDR3 is 16 amino acids long. Losses at the gene ends were 0 bases for V and 5 bases for J; bases not matched to a gene: 8. Germline V CDR1 and CDR2: SGHTA, FQGNSA. This chain's CDR3 is CASSLAFSGRGHEQYF. The CDR3 DNA follows: TGTGCCAGCAGCTTAGCCTTTAGCGGGAGAGGCCACGAGCAGTACTTC.

Many counts were recorded for this clonotype. V gene TRBV28 combines with J gene TRBJ1-5; D not resolved. With 3 bases removed from V and 0 bases from J, the gap between germline ends came to 9 bases. Germline values: CDR1 MDHEN, CDR2 SYDVKM. This CDR3 has 15 residues. Here the CDR3 DNA reads TGTGCCAGCAGTTTCTCCCGGGGTAGCAATCAGCCCCAGCATTTT. Translation gives CASSFSRGSNQPQHF.

This clonotype was counted once. The chain links TRBV29-1 to TRBJ2-7; a possible D gene is TRBD1 (6 bases). The germline gives CDR1 SQVTM, CDR2 ANQGSEA. This CDR3 comprises 14 residues. V dropped 6 bases and J dropped 3 bases, with 18 bases sitting between them. As DNA, the CDR3 is TGCAGCGTCGCCGGGACACGGACGGTCTACGAGCAGTACTTC. Its translation is CSVAGTRTVYEQYF.

Ten or more counts support this clonotype. The chain combines TRBV6-1 with TRBJ1-1, with D unresolved. The CDR3 is 15 amino acids. Per germline, CDR1 MNHNS and CDR2 SASEGT. V lost 6 bases and J lost 0, with 14 bases in between. CDR3 in amino acids: CASRQRDRMNTEAFF. For the CDR3, the DNA is TGTGCCAGCAGACAGAGAGATCGGATGAACACTGAAGCTTTCTTT.

This clonotype was found a few times. The genes are TRBV20-1 and TRBJ2-7; weak D call: TRBD2 (6 bases). Germline assignment: CDR1 DFQATT and CDR2 SNEGSKA (reference sequence). The CDR3 covers 13 residues. V was trimmed by 2 bases and J by 6 bases, leaving 14 bases between them. CDR3 sequence (DNA): TGCAGTGCTAGAAACGATCCCGGGGGCGAGCAGTACTTC. Protein sequence: CSARNDPGGEQYF.

This clonotype has ten or more counts. The chain couples TRBV7-2 to TRBJ2-3; a possible D gene is TRBD2 (5 bases). This CDR3 spans 16 amino acids. V lost 5 bases, J lost 3 bases, and 18 bases lay in between. Germline-derived CDR1 and CDR2 are SGHTA and FQGNSA. In DNA form, the CDR3 reads TGTGCCAGCAGCCACCTTAGAGGGAGTGCGACAGATACGCAGTATTTT. It codes for CASSHLRGSATDTQYF.

Many counts were recorded for this clonotype. V gene TRBV28 combines with J gene TRBJ2-1; 7 bases are shared with TRBD1. V lost 2 bases and J lost 4; bases outside the gene matches: 5. Germline assignment: CDR1 MDHEN and CDR2 SYDVKM. This CDR3 region has 15 residues. This CDR3 is CASSLGGQKYNEQFF. CDR3 DNA: TGTGCCAGCAGTTTAGGGGGACAGAAGTACAATGAGCAGTTCTTC.

This clonotype was found a few times. The J gene is TRBJ1-2, the V gene TRBV20-1; 8 positions agree with TRBD1. The CDR3 loop spans 12 amino acids. Per the germline V gene, CDR1 is DFQATT and CDR2 is SNEGSKA (reference sequence). The CDR3 sequence: CSCKGTGYGYTF. The DNA for the CDR3 is TGCTCTTGCAAAGGGACAGGCTATGGCTACACCTTC.

This chain joins TRBV27 and TRBJ1-1; 9 bases are a match to TRBD1. V shed 2 bases, J shed 5 bases, and the junction held 6 bases outside the gene matches. The CDR3 covers 15 residues. CDR1 and CDR2 (germline): MNHEY, SMNVEV (reference sequence). The CDR3 loop reads CASSLTGQGWTEAFF. The CDR3 DNA reads as TGTGCCAGCAGTTTAACGGGACAGGGTTGGACTGAAGCTTTCTTT.

Ten or more counts support this clonotype. The rearrangement uses TRBV12-3 or TRBV12-4 and TRBJ2-7, with 8 bases identical to TRBD1. J was trimmed by 1 base and V by 5 bases; bases with no gene match: 10. The CDR3 extends over 16 amino acids. The DNA of the CDR3 is TGTGCCAGCAGTACAACAACAGGGGGACCTTCCTACGAGCAGTACTTC. It encodes CASSTTTGGPSYEQYF.

This clonotype was seen more than once but under ten times. The V gene is TRBV5-1, the J gene TRBJ1-1; TRBD1 might be the D (5 bases). The CDR3 sequence is 13 residues long. Germline V gene data show CDR1 as SGHRS and CDR2 as YFSETQ. Trimming took off 2 bases at V and 8 bases at J, with 13 bases between the two ends. Written as DNA, the CDR3 is TGCGCCAGCAGCTTAAGGGGTTACGAAGAAGCTTTCTTT. It encodes CASSLRGYEEAFF.

This clonotype showed up just a few times. V usage is TRBV7-9 and J usage is TRBJ1-4; D not certain. The CDR3 is made up of 16 amino acids. Germline-derived CDR1 and CDR2 are SEHNR and FQNEAQ (reference sequence). V shed 7 bases and J shed 3 bases, with 18 bases lying between them. The CDR3 bases are TGTGCCAGCACCTCGGAGGACGGGATTCCTAATGAAAAACTGTTTTTT. Encoded protein: CASTSEDGIPNEKLFF.

For the CDR3, the DNA is TGTGCCAGCACCAAGGGACGGACGGGACCATACGAGCAGTACTTC. Protein sequence: CASTKGRTGPYEQYF. The chain couples TRBV14 to TRBJ2-7; D may match TRBD1 or TRBD2 (5 bases each). Germline lookup yields CDR1 SGHDN and CDR2 FVKESK. V gave up 7 bases and J gave up 4 bases, with 20 bases separating them. The CDR3 is 15 residues long. Supplemented by reference TRBV14 and TRBJ2-7, the full variable domain reads EAGVTQFPSHSVIEKGQTVTLRCDPISGHDNLYWYRRVMGKEIKFLLHFVKESKQDESGMPNNRFLAERTGGTYSTLKVQPAELEDSGVYFCASTKGRTGPYEQYFGPGTRLTVT.